What follows are 21 T cell receptor beta chains derived from one specimen sequenced in a study of blood T cell repertoires in COVID-19. Produced via immunoSEQ multiplex PCR; TCRdb's table is partial and in-frame only. The sample records about 480,000 clones, 70% to 90% being singletons. Sequencing was done on a sample of PBMCs or T cells enriched from blood (not recorded which). The receptors were sampled from a woman in her thirties or forties who had recovered from COVID-19.

The rearrangement joins TRBV5-1 to TRBJ2-7, with 7 bases fitting TRBD1. Germline CDR1 and CDR2: SGHRS and YFSETQ. V shed 0 bases and J 3 bases; nucleotides not matched to a gene: 3. There are 14 residues in the CDR3. CDR3 in amino acids: CASSLGGQVYEQYF. Written as DNA, the CDR3 is TGCGCCAGCAGCTTGGGCGGACAGGTCTACGAGCAGTACTTC.

The chain joins TRBV11-2 to TRBJ1-1, with unresolved D. The CDR3 extends over 14 amino acids. Germline lookup yields CDR1 SGHAT and CDR2 FQNNGV. The V end lost 0 bases, the J end lost 5 bases, and 10 bases lay between the germline ends. The DNA for the CDR3 is TGTGCCAGCAGCTTAGATCCGGGTTCTACTGAAGCTTTCTTT. It yields the protein CASSLDPGSTEAFF. The full variable domain, completed using reference TRBV11-2 and TRBJ1-1, is EAGVAQSPRYKIIEKRQSVAFWCNPISGHATLYWYQQILGQGPKLLIQFQNNGVVDDSQLPKDRFSAERLKGVDSTLKIQPAKLEDSAVYLCASSLDPGSTEAFFGQGTRLTVV.

This chain joins TRBV7-2 and TRBJ2-1; 12 bases line up with TRBD2. CDR3 length: 16 residues. In germline, CDR1 is SGHTA, CDR2 FQGNSA. J lost 11 bases, V lost 5 bases, and 13 bases had no gene match. CDR3 region: CASSPSRLAGAPKQFF. The DNA of the CDR3 is TGTGCCAGCAGCCCGAGCCGACTAGCGGGAGCCCCCAAGCAGTTCTTC.

The CDR3 spells CSASPSYGYTF. The CDR3 nucleotides read TGCAGTGCTAGTCCGTCCTATGGCTACACCTTC. The chain links TRBV20-1 to TRBJ1-2; D uncertain. This CDR3 has 11 amino acids. V was shortened by 3 bases and J by 4 bases, with 6 bases between the two germline ends. In germline, CDR1 is DFQATT, CDR2 SNEGSKA (reference sequence).

J is TRBJ2-1 and V is TRBV29-1, with TRBD1 as a possible D gene (5 bases). The CDR3 has 11 residues. Per germline, CDR1 SQVTM and CDR2 ANQGSEA. The V end was cut by 6 bases, the J end by 8 bases, with 11 bases between. CDR3 sequence reads: CSVEKGYEQFF. The CDR3 DNA sequence: TGCAGCGTGGAAAAGGGGTATGAGCAGTTCTTC.

This clone was detected only once. The chain joins TRBV5-8 to TRBJ2-7; 7 positions match TRBD1. The CDR3 is 14 amino acids. Germline values: CDR1 SGHTS, CDR2 YDEGEE. The ends lost 4 bases at V and 4 bases at J; junction bases unmatched: 8. The CDR3 sequence: CASSPGQVKYEQYF. Written as DNA, the CDR3 is TGTGCCAGCAGCCCCGGACAGGTAAAGTACGAGCAGTACTTC. Together with reference TRBV5-8 and TRBJ2-7, the CDR3 gives the full variable domain: EAGVTQSPTHLIKTRGQQATLRCSPISGHTSVYWYQQALGLGLQFLLWYDEGEERNRGNFPPRFSGRQFPNYSSELNVNALELEDSALYLCASSPGQVKYEQYFGPGTRLTVT.

This chain connects TRBV7-2 to TRBJ2-7; TRBD2 matches at 9 bases. From germline, CDR1 is SGHTA and CDR2 FQGNSA. Trimming took 5 bases from V and 2 from J; bases not matched to a gene: 7. This CDR3 has 15 amino acids. The CDR3 DNA sequence: TGTGCCAGCAGCGTCGGGACTAGCAACACCTACGAGCAGTACTTC. Translated, it gives CASSVGTSNTYEQYF.

This clone occurred once. The identical CDR3 is also encoded by other nucleotide sequences in the sample. The chain uses TRBV20-1 and TRBJ2-7; D is unclear. Per germline, CDR1 DFQATT and CDR2 SNEGSKA (reference sequence). This CDR3 contains 11 residues. V was shortened by 5 bases and J by 2 bases, with 7 bases between the two germline ends. The CDR3 is CSAPDTYEQYF. The CDR3 region has the DNA TGCAGTGCTCCCGACACCTACGAGCAGTACTTC.

The rearrangement joins TRBV14 to TRBJ2-7; D might be TRBD2 (6 bases). The CDR3 sequence is 15 residues long. The ends were cut back, 1 base at V and 2 bases at J, with 12 bases in the middle. Germline assignment: CDR1 SGHDN and CDR2 FVKESK. The CDR3 loop reads CASSQAGVETYEQYF. CDR3 coding DNA: TGTGCCAGCAGCCAAGCGGGAGTAGAAACCTACGAGCAGTACTTC.

The chain combines TRBV9 with TRBJ1-2, with TRBD1 matching 10 bases. The CDR3 is made up of 18 amino acids. The trim removed 0 bases at V and 3 bases at J, leaving 11 bases unmatched. CDR1 and CDR2 (germline): SGDLS, YYNGEE. CDR3 loop: CASSVATLGGQGYYGYTF. The CDR3 region has the DNA TGTGCCAGCAGCGTAGCTACTTTGGGGGGACAGGGGTACTATGGCTACACCTTC.

The V gene is TRBV6-6, the J gene TRBJ2-2; 8 bases are shared with TRBD1. V gave up 6 bases and J gave up 4 bases; unmatched junction bases: 10. This CDR3 contains 16 residues. The V gene's germline CDR1 is MNHNY and CDR2 SVGAGI (reference sequence). The CDR3 region is CASSLPQGAGTGELFF. The CDR3 bases are TGTGCCAGCAGCCTCCCCCAGGGGGCGGGCACCGGGGAGCTGTTTTTT.

This clone was observed a few times. The V call is TRBV5-6, the J call TRBJ2-2, with 7 positions matching TRBD2. Trimming removed 4 bases from V and 3 bases from J; junction bases left unmatched: 9. CDR3 length: 16 residues. Germline loops: CDR1 SGHDT, CDR2 YYEEEE. The CDR3 DNA follows: TGTGCCAGCAGCCGCGACAGCGGGACCCACACCGGGGAGCTGTTTTTT. Translated: CASSRDSGTHTGELFF.

The V call is TRBV9, the J call TRBJ1-4, with a possible D match to TRBD1 (5 bases). The ends were cut back, 2 bases at V and 9 bases at J, with 14 bases in the middle. CDR3 length: 14 amino acids. The germline V gene has CDR1 SGDLS and CDR2 YYNGEE. The CDR3 DNA sequence: TGTGCCAGCAGCGTTACAGGCGGGGGGAAAAAACTGTTTTTT. Its protein is CASSVTGGGKKLFF.

Note on this clone: Other DNA sequences in this sample translate to the same CDR3. This rearrangement joins TRBV12-3 or TRBV12-4 to TRBJ2-1; no clear D gene. V was pared by 6 bases and J by 3 bases, with 3 bases between. This CDR3 has 11 residues. The CDR3, as DNA: TGTGCCAGCAGCCTCTACAATGAGCAGTTCTTC. This sequence encodes CASSLYNEQFF.

The genes are TRBV13 and TRBJ2-5; D is undetermined. Germline values: CDR1 PRHDT, CDR2 FYEKMQ (reference sequence). Trimming cost V 5 bases and J 3 bases, with 7 bases left between them. The CDR3 runs to 12 residues. The CDR3 DNA sequence: TGTGCCAGCAGCGGCGGAGAAGAGACCCAGTACTTC. This encodes CASSGGEETQYF.

This clone was picked up one time. The V gene is TRBV11-2, the J gene TRBJ1-1; 9 nucleotides match TRBD1. V shed 5 bases and J 4 bases; nucleotides not matched to a gene: 17. The CDR3 runs 18 residues. The germline V gene encodes CDR1 SGHAT and CDR2 FQNNGV. The CDR3 protein is CASSPRRPGTGLGTEAFF. As DNA, the CDR3 is TGTGCCAGCAGCCCTCGACGTCCCGGGACAGGGTTAGGCACTGAAGCTTTCTTT.

The rearrangement joins TRBV6-1 to TRBJ2-1; 7 positions agree with TRBD1. The germline V gene has CDR1 MNHNS and CDR2 SASEGT. This CDR3 has 15 residues. Trimming took 3 bases from V and 0 from J; bases not matched to a gene: 2. The CDR3 bases are TGTGCCAGCAGTGAGAGGGACAGCTCCTACAATGAGCAGTTCTTC. It encodes CASSERDSSYNEQFF.

The rearrangement uses TRBV29-1 and TRBJ2-2; TRBD2 might be the D (5 bases). With 6 bases removed from V and 2 bases from J, the gap between germline ends came to 10 bases. This CDR3 is built from 13 residues. CDR1 SQVTM and CDR2 ANQGSEA come from the germline V gene. The CDR3, as DNA: TGCAGCGTAGAAAGCGGTAACACCGGGGAGCTGTTTTTT. It specifies CSVESGNTGELFF.

The rearrangement uses TRBV4-3 and TRBJ2-7, with a tentative D call TRBD1 (5 bases). Between the trimmed V and J ends, which lost 0 bases and 5 bases, there was a span of 11 bases. From germline, CDR1 is LGHNA and CDR2 YSLEER. CDR3 length: 14 amino acids. CDR3 protein: CASSQDSAGNEQYF. The CDR3 DNA follows: TGCGCCAGCAGCCAAGATTCGGCAGGGAACGAGCAGTACTTC.

The chain combines TRBV4-1 with TRBJ2-2, with 8 bases that match TRBD1. V trimming: 1 base; J trimming: 6 bases; junction bases outside the gene matches: 7. The CDR3 runs 16 residues. Germline V gene sequence: CDR1 MGHRA, CDR2 YSYEKL. CDR3 nucleotide sequence: TGCGCCAGCAGCCAAGGGACAGGGATTAGGTCCGGGGAGCTGTTTTTT. Its protein product is CASSQGTGIRSGELFF.

The chain carries TRBV4-3 and TRBJ2-7, with D possibly being TRBD2 (6 bases). The CDR3 is 15 amino acids. V was trimmed by 4 bases and J by 0 bases, leaving 13 bases between them. From germline, CDR1 is LGHNA and CDR2 YSLEER. In DNA form, the CDR3 reads TGCGCCAGCAGCCGATCAGCGGGTAGCTCCTACGAGCAGTACTTC. Translation: CASSRSAGSSYEQYF.